This paragraph reports one T cell receptor beta chain. Germline V gene lookup returns CDR1 MNHEY and CDR2 SVGAGI. The CDR3 loop spans 13 amino acids. V dropped 5 bases and J dropped 3 bases, with 10 bases sitting between them. The data were produced by immunoSEQ multiplex PCR, yet TCRdb's version contains in-frame clones alone and is incomplete. The repertoire holds roughly 710,000 clones, with 70% to 90% as singletons. This sample stems from a study of shared T cell receptors in the human thymus. A further study also used this sample, focusing on human thymus T cells. That work contributes: Corrective surgery for congenital heart defects was being performed on the healthy Finnish infants who were the donors. During corrective heart surgery, resections were taken, and the thymus tissue came from them. Thymic as well as blood repertoires seemed to favor certain V and J genes unevenly. Related studies found that unrelated individuals share highly overlapping thymic repertoires.

This chain uses TRBV6-5 with TRBJ1-2, with D tentatively TRBD1 (5 bases). Sequencing was carried out using thymocytes. This sequence was found in a girl under two years old with a congenital heart defect. The CDR3 protein is CASSNGGDYGYTF. The CDR3, as DNA: TGTGCCAGCAGTAACGGAGGGGACTATGGCTACACCTTC.